One sample yielded the 2 T cell receptor beta chains listed below, sequenced in a study of blood T cell repertoires in COVID-19 (dated by TCRdb to the early 2020s). Library method: the immunoSEQ multiplex PCR assay. TCRdb stores this immuneACCESS table with in-frame sequences only. Part of the clones is absent; in the studies checked, under half of the shortfall reflects unresolved V genes, and no reason is known for the rest. Across this sample there are around 400,000 clones, with roughly 88% seen only once. The top ten clones comprise 1.4% to 1.5% of the sample. Sequencing input: PBMCs or T cells enriched from blood (not recorded which). These receptors all stem from a woman aged 18-29 years who had been exposed to COVID-19.

The chain links TRBV7-2 to TRBJ2-7, with 9 bases that match TRBD1. CDR1 is SGHTA and CDR2 is FQGNSA in the germline V gene. Trimming cost V 0 bases and J 2 bases; bases outside gene matches: 8. The CDR3 has 17 residues. The CDR3 is CASSLAHGQGFPYEQYF. DNA for the CDR3: TGTGCCAGCAGCTTAGCGCATGGACAGGGGTTCCCCTACGAGCAGTACTTC. Drawing the rest from reference TRBV7-2 and TRBJ2-7, the complete variable domain is GAGVSQSPSNKVTEKGKDVELRCDPISGHTALYWYRQSLGQGLEFLIYFQGNSAPDKSGLPSDRFSAERTGGSVSTLTIQRTQQEDSAVYLCASSLAHGQGFPYEQYFGPGTRLTVT.

The chain combines TRBV7-9 with TRBJ2-7; 14 bases fit TRBD2. The CDR3 has 16 amino acids. Trimming cost V 5 bases and J 1 base; bases outside gene matches: 4. Germline lookup yields CDR1 SEHNR and CDR2 FQNEAQ (reference sequence). The CDR3 DNA is TGTGCCAGCAGCCACGGGACTAGCGGGAGTTCCTACGAGCAGTACTTC. Its translation: CASSHGTSGSSYEQYF.